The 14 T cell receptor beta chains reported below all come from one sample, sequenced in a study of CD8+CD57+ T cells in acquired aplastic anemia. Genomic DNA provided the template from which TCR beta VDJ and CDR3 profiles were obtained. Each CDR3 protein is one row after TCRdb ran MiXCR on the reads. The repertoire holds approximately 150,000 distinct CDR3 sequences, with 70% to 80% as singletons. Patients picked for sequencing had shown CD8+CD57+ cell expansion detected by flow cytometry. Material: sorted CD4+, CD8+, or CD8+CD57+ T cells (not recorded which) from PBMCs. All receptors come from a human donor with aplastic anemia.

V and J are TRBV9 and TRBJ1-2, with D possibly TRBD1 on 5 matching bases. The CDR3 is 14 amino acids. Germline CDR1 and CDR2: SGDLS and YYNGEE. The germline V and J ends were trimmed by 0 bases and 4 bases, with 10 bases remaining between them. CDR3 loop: CASSVEAGLYGYTF. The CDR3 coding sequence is TGTGCCAGCAGCGTAGAGGCGGGACTCTATGGCTACACCTTC.

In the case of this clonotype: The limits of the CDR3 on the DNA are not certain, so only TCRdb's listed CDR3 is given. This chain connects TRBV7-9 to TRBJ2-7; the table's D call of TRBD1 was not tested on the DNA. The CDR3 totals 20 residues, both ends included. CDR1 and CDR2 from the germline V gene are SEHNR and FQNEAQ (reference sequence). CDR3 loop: CASSLYICSARFRADYEQYF.

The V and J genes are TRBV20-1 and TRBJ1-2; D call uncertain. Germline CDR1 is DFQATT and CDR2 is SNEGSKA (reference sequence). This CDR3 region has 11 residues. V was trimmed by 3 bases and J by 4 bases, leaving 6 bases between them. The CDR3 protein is CSASSGYGYTF. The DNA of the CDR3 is TGCAGTGCTAGTTCGGGCTATGGCTACACCTTC.

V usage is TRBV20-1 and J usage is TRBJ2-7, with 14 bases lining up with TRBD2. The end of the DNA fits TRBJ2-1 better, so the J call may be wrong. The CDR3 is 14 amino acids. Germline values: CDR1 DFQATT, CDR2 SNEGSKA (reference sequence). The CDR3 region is CSAEGTSGRNEQFF. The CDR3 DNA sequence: TGCAGTGCTGAAGGGACTAGCGGGAGAAATGAGCAGTTCTTC.

The DNA of the CDR3 is TGTGCCAGCAGCCGGGGGCGGGAGCGGACCTACAATGAGCAGTTCTTC. It is translated as CASSRGRERTYNEQFF. This sequence joins TRBV9 and TRBJ2-1, with D maybe TRBD2 (7 bases). The V gene's germline CDR1 is SGDLS and CDR2 YYNGEE. Trimming left V 4 bases short and J 2 bases short, with 16 bases between. The CDR3 has 16 amino acids.

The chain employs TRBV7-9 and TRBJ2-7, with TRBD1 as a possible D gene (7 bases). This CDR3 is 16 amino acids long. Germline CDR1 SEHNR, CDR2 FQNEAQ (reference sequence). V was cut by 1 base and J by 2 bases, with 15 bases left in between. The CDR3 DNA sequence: TGTGCCAGCAGCTTAGAGGGAGGTACAGGGGCCTACGAGCAGTACTTC. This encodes CASSLEGGTGAYEQYF.

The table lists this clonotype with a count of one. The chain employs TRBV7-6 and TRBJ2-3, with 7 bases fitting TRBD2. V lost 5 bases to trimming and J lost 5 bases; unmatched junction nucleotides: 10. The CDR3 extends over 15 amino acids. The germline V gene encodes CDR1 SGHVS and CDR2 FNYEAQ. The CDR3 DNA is TGTGCCAGCAGCCCCGGGGGGAGGCCTGTAGATACGCAGTATTTT. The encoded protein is CASSPGGRPVDTQYF.

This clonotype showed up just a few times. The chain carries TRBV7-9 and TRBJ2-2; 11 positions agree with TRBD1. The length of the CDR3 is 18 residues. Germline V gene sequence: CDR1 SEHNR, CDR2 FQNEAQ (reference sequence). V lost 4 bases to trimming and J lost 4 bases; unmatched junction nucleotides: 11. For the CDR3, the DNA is TGTGCCAGCAGCTCTACCTTGGGGACAGGGGGTATCACCGGGGAGCTGTTTTTT. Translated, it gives CASSSTLGTGGITGELFF.

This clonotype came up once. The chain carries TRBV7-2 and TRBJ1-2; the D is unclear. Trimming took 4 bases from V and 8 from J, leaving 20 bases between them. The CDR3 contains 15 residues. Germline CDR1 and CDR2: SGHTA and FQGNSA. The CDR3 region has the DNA TGTGCCAGCAGCTATCAGTCCACTTCCCTCTACGGCTACACCTTC. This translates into CASSYQSTSLYGYTF.

The CDR3 protein is CASTFPGLGEKLFF. CDR3 bases: TGTGCCAGTACCTTCCCGGGGTTGGGTGAAAAACTGTTTTTT. The rearrangement joins TRBV19 to TRBJ1-4, with no clear D. This CDR3 has 14 residues. Trimming removed 7 bases from V and 7 bases from J, with 16 bases in between. Germline-derived CDR1 and CDR2 are LNHDA and SQIVND (reference sequence).

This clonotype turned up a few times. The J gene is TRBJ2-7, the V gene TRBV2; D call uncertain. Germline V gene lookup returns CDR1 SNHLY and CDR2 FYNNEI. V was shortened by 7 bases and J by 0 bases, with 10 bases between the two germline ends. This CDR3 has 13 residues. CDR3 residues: CASNGGYSYEQYF. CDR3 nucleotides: TGTGCCAGCAACGGCGGATACTCCTACGAGCAGTACTTC.

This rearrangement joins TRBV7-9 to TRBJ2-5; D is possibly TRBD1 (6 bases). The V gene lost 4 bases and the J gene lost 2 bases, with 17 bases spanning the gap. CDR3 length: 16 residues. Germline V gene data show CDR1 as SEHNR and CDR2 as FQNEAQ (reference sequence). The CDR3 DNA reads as TGTGCCAGCAGCTCCCCGGACAGACAGTCTCAAGAGACCCAGTACTTC. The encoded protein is CASSSPDRQSQETQYF.

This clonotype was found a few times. CDR3 DNA: TGTGCCAGCAGCCGACTAGACAAGAGGGATGAAAAACTGTTTTTT. This gives the protein CASSRLDKRDEKLFF. The J gene is TRBJ1-4, the V gene TRBV4-2; D remains ambiguous. V was pared by 4 bases and J by 6 bases, with 15 bases between. This CDR3 spans 15 amino acids. Germline V gene data show CDR1 as LGHNA and CDR2 as YNFKEQ.

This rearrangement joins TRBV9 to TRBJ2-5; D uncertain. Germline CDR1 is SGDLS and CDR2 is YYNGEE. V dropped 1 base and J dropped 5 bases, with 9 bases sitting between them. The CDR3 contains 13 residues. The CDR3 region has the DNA TGTGCCAGCAGCGTACTAGACGGGGAGACCCAGTACTTC. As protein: CASSVLDGETQYF.